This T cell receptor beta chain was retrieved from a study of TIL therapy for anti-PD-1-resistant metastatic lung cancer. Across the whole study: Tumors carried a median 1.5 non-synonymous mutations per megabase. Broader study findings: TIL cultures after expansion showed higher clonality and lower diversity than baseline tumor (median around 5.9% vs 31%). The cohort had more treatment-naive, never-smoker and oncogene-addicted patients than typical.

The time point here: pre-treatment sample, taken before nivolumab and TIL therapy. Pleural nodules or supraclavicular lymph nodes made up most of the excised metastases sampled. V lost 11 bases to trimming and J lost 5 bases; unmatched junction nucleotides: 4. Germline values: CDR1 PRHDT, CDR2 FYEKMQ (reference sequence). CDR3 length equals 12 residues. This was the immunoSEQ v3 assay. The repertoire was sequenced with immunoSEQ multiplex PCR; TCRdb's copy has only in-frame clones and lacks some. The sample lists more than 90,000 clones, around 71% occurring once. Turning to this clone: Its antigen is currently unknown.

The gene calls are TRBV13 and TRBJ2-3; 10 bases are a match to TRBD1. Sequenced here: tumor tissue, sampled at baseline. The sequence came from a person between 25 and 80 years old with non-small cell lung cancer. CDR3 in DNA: TGTGCCGCGAGGACAGGGGGAGATACGCAGTATTTT. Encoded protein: CAARTGGDTQYF.